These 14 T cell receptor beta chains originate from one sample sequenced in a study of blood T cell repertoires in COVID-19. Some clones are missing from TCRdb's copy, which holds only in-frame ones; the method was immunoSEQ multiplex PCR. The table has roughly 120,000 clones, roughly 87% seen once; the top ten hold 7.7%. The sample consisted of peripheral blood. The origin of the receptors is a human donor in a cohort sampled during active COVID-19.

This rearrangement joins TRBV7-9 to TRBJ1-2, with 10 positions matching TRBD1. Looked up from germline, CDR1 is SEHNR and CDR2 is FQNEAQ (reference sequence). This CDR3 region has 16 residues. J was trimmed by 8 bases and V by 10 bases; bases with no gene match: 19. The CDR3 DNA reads TGTGCCAACCTACCCCTTGCGGGGACAGGGGTTCTCGGCTACACCTTC. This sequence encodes CANLPLAGTGVLGYTF.

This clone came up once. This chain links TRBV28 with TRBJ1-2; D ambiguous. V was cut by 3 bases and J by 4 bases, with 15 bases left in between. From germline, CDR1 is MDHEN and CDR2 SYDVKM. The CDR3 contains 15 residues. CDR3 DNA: TGTGCCAGCAGTTTCCTTCTGGCAGCGAGCTATGGCTACACCTTC. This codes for CASSFLLAASYGYTF.

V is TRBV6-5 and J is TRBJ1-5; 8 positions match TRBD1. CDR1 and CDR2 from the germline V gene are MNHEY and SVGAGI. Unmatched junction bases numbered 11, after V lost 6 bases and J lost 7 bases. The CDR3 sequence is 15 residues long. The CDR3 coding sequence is TGTGCCAGCAGACCCGTCCAGGGGGCTAGACAGCCCCAGCATTTT. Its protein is CASRPVQGARQPQHF.

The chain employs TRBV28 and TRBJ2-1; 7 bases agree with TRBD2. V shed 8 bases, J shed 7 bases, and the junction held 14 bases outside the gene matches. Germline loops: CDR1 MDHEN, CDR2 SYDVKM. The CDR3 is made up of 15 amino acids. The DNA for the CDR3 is TGTGCCAGCCCCCCCCGAACGGGGGGAGGTAATGAGCAGTTCTTC. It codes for CASPPRTGGGNEQFF.

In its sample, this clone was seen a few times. The CDR3: CASSRQGDEQYF. DNA for the CDR3: TGTGCCAGTAGTAGACAGGGCGACGAGCAGTACTTC. The V call is TRBV19, the J call TRBJ2-7; 7 bases align to TRBD1. The CDR3 is 12 residues long. Germline loops: CDR1 LNHDA, CDR2 SQIVND (reference sequence). Germline trimming cut 4 bases from V and 5 bases from J; bases unmatched to any gene: 2.

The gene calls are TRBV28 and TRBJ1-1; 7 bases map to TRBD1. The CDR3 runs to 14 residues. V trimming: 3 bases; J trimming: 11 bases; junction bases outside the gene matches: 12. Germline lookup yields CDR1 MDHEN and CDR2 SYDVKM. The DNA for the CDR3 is TGTGCCAGCAGTTTGGAGGGGGCAAGTAGACGGGCTTTCTTT. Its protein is CASSLEGASRRAFF.

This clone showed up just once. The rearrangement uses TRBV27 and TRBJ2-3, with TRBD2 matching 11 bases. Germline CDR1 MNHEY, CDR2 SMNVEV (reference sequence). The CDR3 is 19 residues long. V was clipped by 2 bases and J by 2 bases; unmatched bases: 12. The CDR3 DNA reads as TGTGCCAGCAGTTTAAGCCGGACTAGCGGGCGACAGTCCACAGATACGCAGTATTTT. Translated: CASSLSRTSGRQSTDTQYF.

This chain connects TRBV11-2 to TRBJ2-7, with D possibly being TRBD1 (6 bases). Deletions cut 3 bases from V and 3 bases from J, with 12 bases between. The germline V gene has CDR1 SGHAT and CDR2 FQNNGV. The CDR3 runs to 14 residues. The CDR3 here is CASSFNRDNYEQYF. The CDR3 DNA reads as TGTGCCAGCAGCTTCAACCGGGACAACTACGAGCAGTACTTC.

CDR3 DNA: TGTGCCAGTAGTATGGGGACAGGGGTATCTGGGGCCAACGTCCTGACTTTC. Translating gives CASSMGTGVSGANVLTF. The V and J genes are TRBV19 and TRBJ2-6; 10 positions agree with TRBD1. CDR3 length: 17 residues. Germline V lookup: CDR1 LNHDA, CDR2 SQIVND (reference sequence). V trimming: 3 bases; J trimming: 1 base; junction bases outside the gene matches: 3. The full variable domain, its missing parts supplied by reference TRBV19 and TRBJ2-6, is DGGITQSPKYLFRKEGQNVTLSCEQNLNHDAMYWYRQDPGQGLRLIYYSQIVNDFQKGDIAEGYSVSREKKESFPLTVTSAQKNPTAFYLCASSMGTGVSGANVLTFGAGSRLTVL.

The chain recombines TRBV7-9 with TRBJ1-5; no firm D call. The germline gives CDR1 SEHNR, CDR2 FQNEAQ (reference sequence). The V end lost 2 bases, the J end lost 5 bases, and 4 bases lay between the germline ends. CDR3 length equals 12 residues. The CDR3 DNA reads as TGTGCCAGCAGCTTACTTGATCAGCCCCAGCATTTT. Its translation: CASSLLDQPQHF.

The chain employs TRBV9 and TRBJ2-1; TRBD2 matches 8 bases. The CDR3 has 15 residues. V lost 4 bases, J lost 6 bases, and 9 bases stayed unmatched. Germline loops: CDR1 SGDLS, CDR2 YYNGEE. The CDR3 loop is CASSTTGTRLNEQFF. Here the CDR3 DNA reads TGTGCCAGCAGCACAACCGGGACTAGGCTCAATGAGCAGTTCTTC. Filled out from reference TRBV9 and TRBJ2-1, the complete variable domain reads DSGVTQTPKHLITATGQRVTLRCSPRSGDLSVYWYQQSLDQGLQFLIQYYNGEERAKGNILERFSAQQFPDLHSELNLSSLELGDSALYFCASSTTGTRLNEQFFGPGTRLTVL.

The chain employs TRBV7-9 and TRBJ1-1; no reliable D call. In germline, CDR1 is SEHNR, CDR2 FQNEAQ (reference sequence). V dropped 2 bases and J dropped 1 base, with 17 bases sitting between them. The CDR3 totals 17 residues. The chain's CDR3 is CASSLNLRRGGNTEAFF. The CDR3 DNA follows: TGTGCCAGCAGCTTAAATCTTAGGCGAGGAGGGAACACTGAAGCTTTCTTT.

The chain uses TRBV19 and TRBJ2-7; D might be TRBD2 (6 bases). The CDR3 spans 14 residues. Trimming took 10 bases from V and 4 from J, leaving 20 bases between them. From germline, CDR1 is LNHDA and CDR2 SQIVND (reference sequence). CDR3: CAKRAGSRSYEQYF. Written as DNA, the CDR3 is TGTGCCAAACGCGCGGGGAGCCGTTCGTACGAGCAGTACTTC.

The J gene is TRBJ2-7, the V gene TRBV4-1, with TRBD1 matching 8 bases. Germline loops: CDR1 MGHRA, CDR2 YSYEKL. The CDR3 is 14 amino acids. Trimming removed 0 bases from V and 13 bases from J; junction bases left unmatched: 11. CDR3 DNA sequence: TGCGCCAGCAGCCAAGATGGCCTGGGACAGGTCAATTACTTC. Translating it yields CASSQDGLGQVNYF.